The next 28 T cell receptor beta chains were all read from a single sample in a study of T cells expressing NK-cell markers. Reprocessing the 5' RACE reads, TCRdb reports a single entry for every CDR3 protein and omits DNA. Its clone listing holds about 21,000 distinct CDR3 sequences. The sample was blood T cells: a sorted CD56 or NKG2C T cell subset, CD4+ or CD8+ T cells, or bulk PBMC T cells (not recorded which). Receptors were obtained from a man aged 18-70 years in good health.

The CDR3 protein is CASSTPGGGAKNIQYF. This chain joins TRBV19 and TRBJ2-4; TCRdb designates TRBD1, a call that cannot be tested without DNA. CDR1 is LNHDA, CDR2 SQIVND, per germline (reference sequence). This CDR3 is 16 amino acids long.

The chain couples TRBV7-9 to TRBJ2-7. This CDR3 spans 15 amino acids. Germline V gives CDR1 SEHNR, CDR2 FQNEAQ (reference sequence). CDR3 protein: CASSLGLAGIHEQYF.

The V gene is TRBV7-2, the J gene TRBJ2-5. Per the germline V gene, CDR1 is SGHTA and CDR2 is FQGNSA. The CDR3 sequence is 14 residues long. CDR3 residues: CASSIKFRRETQYF. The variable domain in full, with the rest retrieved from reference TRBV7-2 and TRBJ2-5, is GAGVSQSPSNKVTEKGKDVELRCDPISGHTALYWYRQSLGQGLEFLIYFQGNSAPDKSGLPSDRFSAERTGGSVSTLTIQRTQQEDSAVYLCASSIKFRRETQYFGPGTRLLVL.

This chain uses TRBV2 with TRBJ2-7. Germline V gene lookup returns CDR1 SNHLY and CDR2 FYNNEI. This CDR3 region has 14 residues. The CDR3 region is CASSVAGNSYEQYF.

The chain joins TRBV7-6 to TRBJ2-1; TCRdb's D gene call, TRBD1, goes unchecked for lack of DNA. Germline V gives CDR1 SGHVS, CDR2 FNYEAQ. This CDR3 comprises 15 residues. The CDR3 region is CASSQSRGGGNEQFF. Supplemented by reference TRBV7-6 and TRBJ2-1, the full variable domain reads GAGVSQSPRYKVTKRGQDVALRCDPISGHVSLYWYRQALGQGPEFLTYFNYEAQQDKSGLPNDRFSAERPEGSISTLTIQRTEQRDSAMYRCASSQSRGGGNEQFFGPGTRLTVL.

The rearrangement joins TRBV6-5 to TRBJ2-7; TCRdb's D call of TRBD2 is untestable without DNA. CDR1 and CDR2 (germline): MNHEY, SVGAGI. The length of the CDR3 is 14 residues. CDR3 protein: CASSYDTSGYEQYF.

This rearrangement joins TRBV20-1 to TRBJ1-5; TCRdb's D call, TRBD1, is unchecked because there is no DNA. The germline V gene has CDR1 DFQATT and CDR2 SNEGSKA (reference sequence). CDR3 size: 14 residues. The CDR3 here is CSARDLRGNQPQHF.

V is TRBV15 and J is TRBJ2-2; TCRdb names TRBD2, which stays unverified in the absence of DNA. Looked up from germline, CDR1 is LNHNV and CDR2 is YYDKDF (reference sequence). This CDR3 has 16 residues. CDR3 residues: CATSGSGWGGTGELFF. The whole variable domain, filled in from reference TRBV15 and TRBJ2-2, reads DAMVIQNPRYQVTQFGKPVTLSCSQTLNHNVMYWYQQKSSQAPKLLFHYYDKDFNNEADTPDNFQSRRPNTSFCFLDIRSPGLGDTAMYLCATSGSGWGGTGELFFGEGSRLTVL.

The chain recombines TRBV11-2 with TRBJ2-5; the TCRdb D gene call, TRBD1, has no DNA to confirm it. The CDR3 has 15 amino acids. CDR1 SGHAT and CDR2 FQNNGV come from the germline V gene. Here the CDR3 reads CASSLAATGWETQYF.

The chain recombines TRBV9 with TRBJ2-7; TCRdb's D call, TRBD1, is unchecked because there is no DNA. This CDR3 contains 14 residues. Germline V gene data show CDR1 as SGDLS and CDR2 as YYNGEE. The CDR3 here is CASSEGDSSYEQYF.

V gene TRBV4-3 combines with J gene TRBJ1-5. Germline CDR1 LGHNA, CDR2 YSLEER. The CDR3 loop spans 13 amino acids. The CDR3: CASSQGGSQPQHF.

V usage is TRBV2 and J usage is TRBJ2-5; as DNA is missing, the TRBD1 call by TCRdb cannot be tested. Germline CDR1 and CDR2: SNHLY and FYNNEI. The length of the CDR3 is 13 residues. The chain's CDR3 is CASSVWGGETQYF.

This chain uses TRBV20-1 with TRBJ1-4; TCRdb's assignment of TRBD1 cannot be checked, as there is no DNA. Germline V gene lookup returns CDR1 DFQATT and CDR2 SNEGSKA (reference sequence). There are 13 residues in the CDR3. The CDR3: CSARKVAAEKLFF.

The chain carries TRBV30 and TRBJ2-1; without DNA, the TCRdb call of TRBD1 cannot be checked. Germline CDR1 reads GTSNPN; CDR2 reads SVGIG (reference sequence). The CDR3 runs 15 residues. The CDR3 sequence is CAWSVGAGTYNEQFF.

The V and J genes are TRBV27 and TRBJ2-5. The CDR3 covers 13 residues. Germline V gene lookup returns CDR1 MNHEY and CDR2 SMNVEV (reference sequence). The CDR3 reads CASSLSAQETQYF.

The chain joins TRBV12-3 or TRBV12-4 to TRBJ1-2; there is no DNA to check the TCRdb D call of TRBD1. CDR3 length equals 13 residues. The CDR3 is CASSLGTDYGYTF.

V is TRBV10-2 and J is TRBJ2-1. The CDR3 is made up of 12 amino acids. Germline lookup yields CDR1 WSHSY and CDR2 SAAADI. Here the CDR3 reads CASNDGFGEQFF.

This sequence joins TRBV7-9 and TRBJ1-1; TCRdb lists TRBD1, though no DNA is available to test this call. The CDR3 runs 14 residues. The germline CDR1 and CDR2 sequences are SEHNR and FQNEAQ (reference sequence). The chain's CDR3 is CASGRQGGNTEAFF. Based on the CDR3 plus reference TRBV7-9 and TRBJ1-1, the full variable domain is DTGVSQNPRHKITKRGQNVTFRCDPISEHNRLYWYRQTLGQGPEFLTYFQNEAQLEKSRLLSDRFSAERPKGSFSTLEIQRTEQGDSAMYLCASGRQGGNTEAFFGQGTRLTVV.

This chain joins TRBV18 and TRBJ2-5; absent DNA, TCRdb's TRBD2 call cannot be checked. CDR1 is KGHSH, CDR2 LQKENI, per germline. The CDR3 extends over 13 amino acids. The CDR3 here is CASLLARQETQYF.

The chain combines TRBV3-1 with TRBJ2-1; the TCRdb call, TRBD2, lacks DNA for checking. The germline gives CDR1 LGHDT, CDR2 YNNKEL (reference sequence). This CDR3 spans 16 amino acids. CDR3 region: CASSHVLAGGSPEQFF.

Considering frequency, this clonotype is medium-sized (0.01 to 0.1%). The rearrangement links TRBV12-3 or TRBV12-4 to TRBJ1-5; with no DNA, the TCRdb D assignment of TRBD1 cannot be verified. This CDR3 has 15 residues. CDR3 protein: CASSLEGQGGQPQHF.

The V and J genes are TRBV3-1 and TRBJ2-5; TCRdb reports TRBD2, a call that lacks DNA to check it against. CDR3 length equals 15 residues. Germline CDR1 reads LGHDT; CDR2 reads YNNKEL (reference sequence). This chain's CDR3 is CASSQGSREWETQYF.

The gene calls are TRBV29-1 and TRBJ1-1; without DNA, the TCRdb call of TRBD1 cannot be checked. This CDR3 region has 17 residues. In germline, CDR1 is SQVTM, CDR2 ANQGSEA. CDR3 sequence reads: CSVGFLLGQGVDTEAFF.

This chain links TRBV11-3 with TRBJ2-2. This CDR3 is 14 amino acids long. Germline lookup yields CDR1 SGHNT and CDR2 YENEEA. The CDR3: CASSRRSNTGELFF.

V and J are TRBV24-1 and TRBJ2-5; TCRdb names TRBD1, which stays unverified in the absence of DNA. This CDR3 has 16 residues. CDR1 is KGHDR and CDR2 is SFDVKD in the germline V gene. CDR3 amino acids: CATSDGASKGEETQYF.

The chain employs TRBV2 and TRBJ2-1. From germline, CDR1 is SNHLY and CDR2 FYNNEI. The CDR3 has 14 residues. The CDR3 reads CASSEGQTYNEQFF.

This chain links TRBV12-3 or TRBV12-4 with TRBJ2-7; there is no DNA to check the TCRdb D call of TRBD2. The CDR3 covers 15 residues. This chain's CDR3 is CASWKSGVSGVEQYF.

The CDR3 loop reads CASSLGGTIYNEQFF. The V and J genes are TRBV12-3 or TRBV12-4 and TRBJ2-1; checking the TCRdb D call of TRBD2 is not possible without DNA. CDR3 length: 15 amino acids.